Shown below are 3 T cell receptor beta chains from a single sample sequenced in a study of T cells in Graves' hyperthyroidism and ophthalmopathy. RNA transcripts gave rise to amplified TCR beta CDR3 regions. HTBI primers were employed in a first-round RT-PCR of the TCR CDR3. TCRdb fed the multiplex PCR reads into MiXCR, producing one record per CDR3 protein. The repertoire holds 400,000 or so distinct CDR3 sequences, with about an eighth as singletons. Input material: blood. The receptors here all came from a man in his fifties with Graves' ophthalmopathy.

This clonotype has only a few counts. This rearrangement joins TRBV28 to TRBJ2-7, with 8 bases lining up with TRBD1. CDR3 size: 15 residues. V lost 6 bases to trimming and J lost 6 bases; unmatched junction nucleotides: 13. CDR1 is MDHEN, CDR2 SYDVKM, per germline. CDR3 bases: TGTGCCAGCAGCCAGAGTGGACAGGGTTCGGGCGAGCAGTACTTC. Encoded protein: CASSQSGQGSGEQYF.

The chain combines TRBV3-1 with TRBJ2-3; no firm D call. V lost 2 bases to trimming and J lost 0 bases, with 3 bases between them. In germline, CDR1 is LGHDT, CDR2 YNNKEL (reference sequence). CDR3 length: 13 amino acids. CDR3 in amino acids: CASSQLSTDTQYF. In nucleotides, the CDR3 is TGTGCCAGCAGCCAACTGAGCACAGATACGCAGTATTTT.

The table lists this clonotype with many counts. CDR3 protein: CASQWETLHF. The DNA for the CDR3 is TGTGCCAGCCAATGGGAGACCCTCCACTTT. J is TRBJ1-6 and V is TRBV2; D is uncertain. Germline-derived CDR1 and CDR2 are SNHLY and FYNNEI. The ends were cut back, 8 bases at V and 14 bases at J, with 10 bases in the middle. The CDR3 is made up of 10 amino acids.